Presented here are 22 T cell receptor beta chains from one specimen sequenced in a study of PD-1 blockade in classical Hodgkin lymphoma. Data came from immunoSEQ multiplex PCR; TCRdb stores just in-frame clones and leaves some out. The sample lists tens of thousands of clones, under 75% seen once, with 2.5% to 3.5% in the top ten. Relapses following autologous stem cell transplantation were seen in all patients, with brentuximab vedotin exposure varying. Sequenced material: peripheral blood mononuclear cells (PBMCs), taken at baseline. The receptors originated from a human donor with classical Hodgkin lymphoma.

The rearrangement uses TRBV4-1 and TRBJ2-1; the match to TRBD2 covers 8 bases. V lost 0 bases to trimming and J lost 0 bases; unmatched junction nucleotides: 7. Germline assignment: CDR1 MGHRA and CDR2 YSYEKL. This CDR3 is 18 amino acids long. CDR3 in DNA: TGCGCCAGCAGCCAAGATATGACTAGCGTAAGCTCCTACAATGAGCAGTTCTTC. Translating it yields CASSQDMTSVSSYNEQFF.

The table lists this clone with a count of one. The V gene is TRBV28, the J gene TRBJ2-7; D gene unclear. Germline CDR1 MDHEN, CDR2 SYDVKM. The CDR3 sequence is 11 residues long. The V gene lost 7 bases and the J gene lost 4 bases, with 8 bases spanning the gap. The CDR3 loop is CASNNGYEQYF. The CDR3 DNA is TGTGCCAGCAATAACGGTTACGAGCAGTACTTC.

The genes are TRBV29-1 and TRBJ2-7; D unresolved. The CDR3 totals 10 residues. CDR1 is SQVTM, CDR2 ANQGSEA, per germline. Trimming took 7 bases from V and 3 from J, leaving 7 bases between them. In DNA, the CDR3 is TGCAGCGCGGCGGACTACGAGCAGTACTTC. Protein: CSAADYEQYF.

This clone turned up a few times. The V and J genes are TRBV7-9 and TRBJ2-7; no clear D gene. Trimming took 3 bases from V and 7 from J, leaving 10 bases between them. The CDR3 consists of 12 residues. Germline assignment: CDR1 SEHNR and CDR2 FQNEAQ (reference sequence). CDR3 loop: CASSFGSQEQYF. The DNA of the CDR3 is TGTGCCAGCAGCTTCGGGTCTCAGGAGCAGTACTTC.

V is TRBV7-9 and J is TRBJ1-2; unclear D gene. CDR1 and CDR2 (germline): SEHNR, FQNEAQ (reference sequence). The CDR3 is 15 residues long. Trimming took 4 bases from V and 8 from J, leaving 20 bases between them. The CDR3 DNA is TGTGCCAGCAGCTCGTTCATCGCAGCCCCTAAGGGCTACACCTTC. Its protein is CASSSFIAAPKGYTF.

This clone turned up a few times. This chain uses TRBV7-9 with TRBJ2-7, with 9 positions matching TRBD2. This CDR3 region has 14 residues. The V and J ends lost 5 bases and 4 bases, in that order; junction bases with no gene match: 6. CDR1 and CDR2 (germline): SEHNR, FQNEAQ (reference sequence). The CDR3 loop is CASSSGGLVYEQYF. The DNA for the CDR3 is TGTGCCAGCAGCAGCGGGGGGCTTGTGTACGAGCAGTACTTC.

This clone occurred a few times. CDR3 region: CASSFYDGNEETQYF. The CDR3 DNA reads as TGTGCCAGCAGCTTTTACGACGGGAACGAAGAGACCCAGTACTTC. The chain uses TRBV7-9 and TRBJ2-5; perhaps TRBD2 as D (5 bases). Between the trimmed V and J ends, which lost 3 bases and 3 bases, there was a span of 14 bases. Germline lookup yields CDR1 SEHNR and CDR2 FQNEAQ (reference sequence). The CDR3 consists of 15 residues.

The V gene is TRBV7-2, the J gene TRBJ1-2; unclear D gene. The germline V gene has CDR1 SGHTA and CDR2 FQGNSA. The CDR3 totals 17 residues. Between the trimmed V and J ends, which lost 4 bases and 4 bases, there was a span of 22 bases. Written as DNA, the CDR3 is TGTGCCAGCAGCTCGACGGGTCGTAGGAGGTCGCTCTATGGCTACACCTTC. The encoded protein is CASSSTGRRRSLYGYTF.

The genes are TRBV28 and TRBJ1-5, with D maybe TRBD1 (6 bases). CDR1 is MDHEN and CDR2 is SYDVKM in the germline V gene. Trimming removed 7 bases at V and 4 bases at J, with 17 bases between. The CDR3 length is 15 residues. For the CDR3, the DNA is TGTGCCAGCAATCAGGGGATCGCCTATAATCAGCCCCAGCATTTT. It is translated as CASNQGIAYNQPQHF.

This CDR3 is CASSMRAWGPGANVLTF. In nucleotides, the CDR3 is TGTGCCAGTAGTATGAGGGCGTGGGGGCCTGGGGCCAACGTCCTGACTTTC. The chain recombines TRBV19 with TRBJ2-6; the D gene is possibly TRBD1 (6 bases). Trimming took off 3 bases at V and 2 bases at J, with 14 bases between the two ends. Looked up from germline, CDR1 is LNHDA and CDR2 is SQIVND (reference sequence). CDR3 length equals 17 residues.

This clone was seen a handful of times. The chain is built from TRBV2 and TRBJ1-1, with D possibly matching TRBD1 (6 bases). Trimming removed 7 bases at V and 2 bases at J, with 11 bases between. This CDR3 contains 13 residues. CDR1 is SNHLY, CDR2 FYNNEI, per germline. CDR3 bases: TGTGCCAGCAACCCGGACAGTAACACTGAAGCTTTCTTT. Protein sequence: CASNPDSNTEAFF. Combining the CDR3 with reference TRBV2 and TRBJ1-1 gives the whole variable domain EPEVTQTPSHQVTQMGQEVILRCVPISNHLYFYWYRQILGQKVEFLVSFYNNEISEKSEIFDDQFSVERPDGSNFTLKIRSTKLEDSAMYFCASNPDSNTEAFFGQGTRLTVV.

The V gene is TRBV9, the J gene TRBJ2-3; perhaps TRBD2 as D (5 bases). With 0 bases removed from V and 10 bases from J, the gap between germline ends came to 15 bases. Germline CDR1 and CDR2: SGDLS and YYNGEE. The CDR3 runs 14 residues. The CDR3 coding sequence is TGTGCCAGCAGCGTAGAAGTTCGGACTGACGCGCAGTATTTT. Translation: CASSVEVRTDAQYF.

The sample holds a few counts of this clone. This chain joins TRBV5-4 and TRBJ1-6; 11 bases map to TRBD1. This CDR3 has 16 residues. Germline CDR1 reads SGHNT; CDR2 reads YYREEE (reference sequence). V trimming: 4 bases; J trimming: 11 bases; junction bases outside the gene matches: 11. The CDR3 loop reads CASSDGTGGSYAPLHF. The CDR3 nucleotides read TGTGCCAGCAGCGATGGGACAGGGGGTAGTTACGCACCCCTCCACTTT.

The chain couples TRBV27 to TRBJ2-2, with D perhaps matching TRBD2 (6 bases). The germline CDR1 and CDR2 sequences are MNHEY and SMNVEV (reference sequence). Between the trimmed V and J ends, which lost 2 bases and 8 bases, there was a span of 15 bases. The CDR3 is 15 amino acids. The CDR3 DNA reads TGTGCCAGCAGTTTACTAGGAGGGCTGCCGGGGGAGCTGTTTTTT. This gives the protein CASSLLGGLPGELFF.

The genes are TRBV19 and TRBJ2-7, with D unresolved. Germline assignment: CDR1 LNHDA and CDR2 SQIVND (reference sequence). Trimming stripped 1 base from V and 0 bases from J, with 4 bases between. The CDR3 covers 13 residues. The CDR3 region is CASSIGSSYEQYF. The CDR3 bases are TGTGCCAGTAGTATAGGGAGCTCCTACGAGCAGTACTTC.

This chain joins TRBV5-6 and TRBJ2-1; 7 nucleotides match TRBD2. The germline gives CDR1 SGHDT, CDR2 YYEEEE. Trimming at V came to 2 bases and at J to 7 bases, leaving 3 bases not matched to a gene. The CDR3 extends over 13 amino acids. CDR3 in amino acids: CASSFQAGNEQFF. The CDR3, as DNA: TGTGCCAGCAGCTTCCAAGCGGGGAATGAGCAGTTCTTC.

This sequence joins TRBV18 and TRBJ1-4; no firm D call. The CDR3 is 16 amino acids. CDR1 is KGHSH, CDR2 LQKENI, per germline. Between the trimmed V and J ends, which lost 3 bases and 7 bases, there was a span of 18 bases. As DNA, the CDR3 is TGTGCCAGCTCACCCCTTGCTACATCGGACTCTGAAAAACTGTTTTTT. It codes for CASSPLATSDSEKLFF.

This clone appeared once. The gene calls are TRBV21-1 and TRBJ2-2; the D segment call TRBD1 is taken from the table without a DNA check. TRBV21-1 is a known pseudogene. The CDR3 contains 15 residues. In nucleotides, the CDR3 is TGTGCCAGCAGCGAGAAGACAGGGAACACCGGGGAGCTGTTTTTT. It encodes CASSEKTGNTGELFF.

This chain links TRBV7-6 with TRBJ2-7; 8 nucleotides agree with TRBD1. The CDR3 loop spans 15 amino acids. V was clipped by 1 base and J by 2 bases; unmatched bases: 4. Germline CDR1 reads SGHVS; CDR2 reads FNYEAQ. Here the CDR3 reads CASSLEPGGPYEQYF. The CDR3 DNA is TGTGCCAGCAGCTTAGAGCCAGGGGGCCCCTACGAGCAGTACTTC.

V gene TRBV29-1 combines with J gene TRBJ2-5, with 11 bases aligning to TRBD2. There are 13 residues in the CDR3. CDR1 and CDR2 from the germline V gene are SQVTM and ANQGSEA. The ends lost 4 bases at V and 5 bases at J; junction bases unmatched: 3. As DNA, the CDR3 is TGCAGCGTTGTAGCGGGGGGGCCGGAGACCCAGTACTTC. Translated, it gives CSVVAGGPETQYF.

The sample holds a few counts of this clone. This sequence joins TRBV9 and TRBJ2-6; perhaps D is TRBD1 or TRBD2 (5 bases each). Trimming took 7 bases from V and 3 from J, leaving 11 bases between them. Germline V CDR1 and CDR2: SGDLS, YYNGEE. The CDR3 covers 14 residues. The CDR3 bases are TGTGCCAGCGAGGGGACGAATGGGGCCAACGTCCTGACTTTC. Translating gives CASEGTNGANVLTF.

The sample holds a few counts of this clone. V and J are TRBV6-9 and TRBJ1-1; a weak D match, TRBD1 (5 bases). The CDR3 extends over 11 amino acids. Trimming left V 6 bases short and J 4 bases short, with 6 bases between. Germline V CDR1 and CDR2: MNHGY, SVAAGI. The CDR3 nucleotides are TGTGCCAGCAGGGGGCGCACTGAAGCTTTCTTT. It translates to CASRGRTEAFF.